These T cell receptor beta chains were read from a single sample in a study of cytomegalovirus exposure and HLA in healthy donors. Produced via immunoSEQ multiplex PCR; TCRdb's table is partial and in-frame only. Among fewer than 70,000 clones, 90% to 96% were seen once, and the ten largest hold roughly 0.98%. Source material: PBMCs. Receptors originate from a young man in good health and CMV-seronegative. CDR3s include the opening cysteine and the closing phenylalanine or tryptophan.

j_gene: TRBJ2-2
v_gene: TRBV4-2
CDR3aa: CASSQESALDTGELFF

j_gene: TRBJ2-7
v_gene: TRBV4-1
CDR3aa: CASSTQAGAGEQYF

j_gene: TRBJ2-7
v_gene: TRBV11-2
CDR3aa: CASSLYMEQYF

j_gene: TRBJ1-2
v_gene: TRBV27
CDR3aa: CASSLSARQGANYGYTF

j_gene: TRBJ2-5
v_gene: TRBV7-9
CDR3aa: CASSLRVTSHTNQETQYF

j_gene: TRBJ2-2
v_gene: TRBV13
CDR3aa: CASSPGQGGGELFF

j_gene: TRBJ2-5
v_gene: TRBV7-9
CDR3aa: CASSLASSLLPAQETQYF

j_gene: TRBJ2-7
v_gene: TRBV5-1
CDR3aa: CASSRDRVIEQYF

j_gene: TRBJ2-1
v_gene: TRBV25-1
CDR3aa: CASSRTGNNEQFF

j_gene: TRBJ1-3
v_gene: TRBV6-5
CDR3aa: CASKDSLSGNTIYF

j_gene: TRBJ1-2
v_gene: TRBV25-1
CDR3aa: CASSETEGYTF

j_gene: TRBJ2-3
v_gene: TRBV27
CDR3aa: CASSTRLAGETDTQYF

j_gene: TRBJ1-5
v_gene: TRBV10-2
CDR3aa: CASRTGGNQPQHF

j_gene: TRBJ2-5
v_gene: TRBV11-2
CDR3aa: CASSFGAGDKRTETQYF

j_gene: TRBJ2-2
v_gene: TRBV10-2
CDR3aa: CASSESILSGELFF

j_gene: TRBJ2-1
v_gene: TRBV4-1
CDR3aa: CASSQVGAGEFYNEQFF

j_gene: TRBJ2-2
v_gene: TRBV5-1
CDR3aa: CASSLVGLANTGELFF

j_gene: TRBJ1-1
v_gene: TRBV5-1
CDR3aa: CASSLGRQNTEAFF

j_gene: TRBJ2-1
v_gene: TRBV7-2
CDR3aa: CASSLGQGPYNEQFF

j_gene: TRBJ2-1
v_gene: TRBV6-1
CDR3aa: CASSEIGGSSYNEQFF

j_gene: TRBJ2-5
v_gene: TRBV27
CDR3aa: CASSLGFKGETQYF

j_gene: TRBJ2-7
v_gene: TRBV29-1
CDR3aa: CSVVTARGYEQYF

j_gene: TRBJ2-3
v_gene: TRBV7-7
CDR3aa: CASSLDTSGRRDTQYF

j_gene: TRBJ2-1
v_gene: TRBV27
CDR3aa: CASSLLLRGNEQFF

j_gene: TRBJ1-1
v_gene: TRBV15
CDR3aa: CATSRDLTTGGHAFF

j_gene: TRBJ1-5
v_gene: TRBV28
CDR3aa: CASSLSWQRNQPQHF

j_gene: TRBJ2-7
v_gene: TRBV11-2
CDR3aa: CASSLNGEGVYEQYF

j_gene: TRBJ1-5
v_gene: TRBV7-9
CDR3aa: CASSLVWDSSPGPQHF

j_gene: TRBJ2-5
v_gene: TRBV7-8
CDR3aa: CASSTRTSGRETQYF

j_gene: TRBJ2-5
v_gene: TRBV6-1
CDR3aa: CASSQRTGDQETQYF

j_gene: TRBJ2-3
v_gene: TRBV4-1
CDR3aa: CASSPGLAGGYTQYF

j_gene: TRBJ2-7
v_gene: TRBV7-8
CDR3aa: CASSARDRAYEQYF

j_gene: TRBJ2-7
v_gene: TRBV6-4
CDR3aa: CASSLYYEQYF

j_gene: TRBJ1-1
v_gene: TRBV10-3
CDR3aa: CAISRDRGMNTEAFF

j_gene: TRBJ2-1
v_gene: TRBV28
CDR3aa: CASRGKGSSYNEQFF

j_gene: TRBJ2-5
v_gene: TRBV27
CDR3aa: CASSERLAGAETQYF

j_gene: TRBJ1-1
v_gene: TRBV5-1
CDR3aa: CASGTGTGWSEAFF

j_gene: TRBJ1-1
v_gene: TRBV5-5
CDR3aa: CASSRQPNTEAFF

j_gene: TRBJ2-7
v_gene: TRBV5-1
CDR3aa: CASSKGQASEQYF